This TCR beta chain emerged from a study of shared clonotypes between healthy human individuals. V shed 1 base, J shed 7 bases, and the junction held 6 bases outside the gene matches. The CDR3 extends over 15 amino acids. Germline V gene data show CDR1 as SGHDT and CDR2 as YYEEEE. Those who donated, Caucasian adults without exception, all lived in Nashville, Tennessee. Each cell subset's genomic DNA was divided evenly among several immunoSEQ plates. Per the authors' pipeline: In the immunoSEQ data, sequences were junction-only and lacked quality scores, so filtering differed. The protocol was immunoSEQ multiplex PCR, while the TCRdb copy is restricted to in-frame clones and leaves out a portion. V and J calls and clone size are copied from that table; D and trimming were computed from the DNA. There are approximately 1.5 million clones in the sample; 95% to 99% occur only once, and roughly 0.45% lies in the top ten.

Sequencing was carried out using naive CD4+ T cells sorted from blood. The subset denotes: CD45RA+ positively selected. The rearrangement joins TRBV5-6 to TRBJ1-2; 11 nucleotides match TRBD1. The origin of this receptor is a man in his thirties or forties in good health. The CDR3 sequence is CASSLPGQGASGYTF. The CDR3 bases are TGTGCCAGCAGCTTGCCCGGACAGGGGGCGTCTGGCTACACCTTC.